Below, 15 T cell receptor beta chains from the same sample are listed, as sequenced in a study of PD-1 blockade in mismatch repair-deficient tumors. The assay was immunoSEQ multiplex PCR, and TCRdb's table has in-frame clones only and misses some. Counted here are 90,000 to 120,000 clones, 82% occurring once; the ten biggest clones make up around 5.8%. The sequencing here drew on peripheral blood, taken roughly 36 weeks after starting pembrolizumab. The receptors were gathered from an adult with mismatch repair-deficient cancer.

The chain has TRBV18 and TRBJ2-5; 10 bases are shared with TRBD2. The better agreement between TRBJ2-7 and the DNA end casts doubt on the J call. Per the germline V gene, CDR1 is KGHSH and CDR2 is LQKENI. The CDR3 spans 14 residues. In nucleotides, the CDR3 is TGTGCCAGCTCACCGACCGGACTAGCGGCCGAGCAGTACTTC. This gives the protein CASSPTGLAAEQYF.

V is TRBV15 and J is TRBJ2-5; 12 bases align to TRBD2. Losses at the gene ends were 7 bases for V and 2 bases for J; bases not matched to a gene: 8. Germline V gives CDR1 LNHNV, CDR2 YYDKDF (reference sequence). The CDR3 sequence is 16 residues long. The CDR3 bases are TGTGCCACCAATACCGGACTAGCGGGGCTTCAAGAGACCCAGTACTTC. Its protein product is CATNTGLAGLQETQYF.

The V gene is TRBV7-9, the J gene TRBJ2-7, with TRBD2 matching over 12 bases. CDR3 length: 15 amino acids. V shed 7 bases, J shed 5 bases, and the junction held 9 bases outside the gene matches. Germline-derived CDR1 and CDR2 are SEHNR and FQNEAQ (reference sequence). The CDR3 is CASTPGTSGRNEQYF. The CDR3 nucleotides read TGTGCCAGCACCCCGGGAACTAGCGGGAGGAACGAGCAGTACTTC.

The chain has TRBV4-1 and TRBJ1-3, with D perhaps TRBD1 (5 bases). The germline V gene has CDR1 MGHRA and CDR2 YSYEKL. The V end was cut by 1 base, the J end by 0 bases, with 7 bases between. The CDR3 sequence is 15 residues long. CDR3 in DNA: TGCGCCAGCAGCCAAGCGGGGGTCTCTGGAAACACCATATATTTT. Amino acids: CASSQAGVSGNTIYF.

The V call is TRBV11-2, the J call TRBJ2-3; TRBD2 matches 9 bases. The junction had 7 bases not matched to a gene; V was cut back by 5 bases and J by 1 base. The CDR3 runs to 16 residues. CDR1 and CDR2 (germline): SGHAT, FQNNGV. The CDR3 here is CASSTRLAVGTDTQYF. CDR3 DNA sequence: TGTGCCAGCAGCACCAGACTAGCGGTTGGCACAGATACGCAGTATTTT.

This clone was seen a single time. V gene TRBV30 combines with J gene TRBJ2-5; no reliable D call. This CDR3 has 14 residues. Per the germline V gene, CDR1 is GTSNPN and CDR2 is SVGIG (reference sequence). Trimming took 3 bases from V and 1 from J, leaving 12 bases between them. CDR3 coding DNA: TGTGCCTGGAGGAAAAGCCAGCTCCAAGAGACCCAGTACTTC. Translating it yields CAWRKSQLQETQYF.

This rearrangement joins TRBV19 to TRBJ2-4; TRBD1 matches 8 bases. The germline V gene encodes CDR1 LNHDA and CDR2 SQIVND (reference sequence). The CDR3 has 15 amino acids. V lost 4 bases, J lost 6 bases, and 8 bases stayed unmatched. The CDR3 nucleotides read TGTGCCAGTAGTACCCTCGGGCAGGGGGCAAACATTCAGTACTTC. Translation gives CASSTLGQGANIQYF. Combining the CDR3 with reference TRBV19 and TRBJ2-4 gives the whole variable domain DGGITQSPKYLFRKEGQNVTLSCEQNLNHDAMYWYRQDPGQGLRLIYYSQIVNDFQKGDIAEGYSVSREKKESFPLTVTSAQKNPTAFYLCASSTLGQGANIQYFGAGTRLSVL.

The CDR3 reads CASNQGSQLANVLTF. CDR3 DNA sequence: TGTGCCAGCAATCAGGGGTCCCAATTGGCCAACGTCCTGACTTTC. The J gene is TRBJ2-6, the V gene TRBV7-8, with a possible D match to TRBD1 (6 bases). Germline V gene data show CDR1 as SGHVS and CDR2 as FQNEAQ. V lost 7 bases and J 6 bases, leaving 16 bases between the germline ends. The CDR3 has 15 residues.

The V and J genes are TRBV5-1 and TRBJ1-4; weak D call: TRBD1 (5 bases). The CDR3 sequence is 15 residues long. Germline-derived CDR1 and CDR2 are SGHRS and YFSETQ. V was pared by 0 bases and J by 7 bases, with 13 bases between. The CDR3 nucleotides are TGCGCCAGCAGCTTGGGACGGGGCCCGGGTGAAAAACTGTTTTTT. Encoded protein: CASSLGRGPGEKLFF.

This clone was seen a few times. CDR3 protein: CSVERGTF. CDR3 bases: TGCAGCGTTGAAAGGGGCACCTTC. V and J are TRBV29-1 and TRBJ1-2, with a weak D call TRBD1 (5 bases). The CDR3 contains 8 residues. Germline-derived CDR1 and CDR2 are SQVTM and ANQGSEA. The V end was cut by 2 bases, the J end by 13 bases, with 5 bases between.

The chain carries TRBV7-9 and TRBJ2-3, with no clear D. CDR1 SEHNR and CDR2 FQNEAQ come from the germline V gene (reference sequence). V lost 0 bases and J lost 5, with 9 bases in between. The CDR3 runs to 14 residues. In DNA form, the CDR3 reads TGTGCCAGCAGCTTAGCAAGTAATGGAGATACGCAGTATTTT. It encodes CASSLASNGDTQYF.

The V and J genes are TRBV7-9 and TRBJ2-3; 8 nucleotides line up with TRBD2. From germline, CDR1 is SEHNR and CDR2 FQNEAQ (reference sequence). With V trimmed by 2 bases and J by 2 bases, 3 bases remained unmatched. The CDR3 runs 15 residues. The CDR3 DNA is TGTGCCAGCAGCTTAACAGCGGGGGCCACAGATACGCAGTATTTT. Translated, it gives CASSLTAGATDTQYF.

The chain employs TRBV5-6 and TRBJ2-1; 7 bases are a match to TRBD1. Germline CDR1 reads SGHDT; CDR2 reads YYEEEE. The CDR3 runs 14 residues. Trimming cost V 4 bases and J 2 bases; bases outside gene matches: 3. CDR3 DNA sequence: TGTGCCAGCAGCCTCGGGACAGCCTACAATGAGCAGTTCTTC. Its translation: CASSLGTAYNEQFF. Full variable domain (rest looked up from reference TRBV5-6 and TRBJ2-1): DAGVTQSPTHLIKTRGQQVTLRCSPKSGHDTVSWYQQALGQGPQFIFQYYEEEERQRGNFPDRFSGHQFPNYSSELNVNALLLGDSALYLCASSLGTAYNEQFFGPGTRLTVL.

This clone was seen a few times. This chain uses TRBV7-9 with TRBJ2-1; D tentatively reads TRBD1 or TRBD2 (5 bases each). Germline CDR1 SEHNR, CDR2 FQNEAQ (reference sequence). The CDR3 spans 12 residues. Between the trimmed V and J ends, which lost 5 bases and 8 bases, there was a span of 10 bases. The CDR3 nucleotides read TGTGCCAGCAGCCCGAGGGGCTATGAGCAGTTCTTC. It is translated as CASSPRGYEQFF.

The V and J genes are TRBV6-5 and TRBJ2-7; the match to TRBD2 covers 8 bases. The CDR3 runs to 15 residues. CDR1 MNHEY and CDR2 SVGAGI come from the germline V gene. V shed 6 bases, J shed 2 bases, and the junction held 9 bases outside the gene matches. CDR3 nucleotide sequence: TGTGCCAGCAGCCAAAACCCGGGAGGGACCTACGAGCAGTACTTC. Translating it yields CASSQNPGGTYEQYF.